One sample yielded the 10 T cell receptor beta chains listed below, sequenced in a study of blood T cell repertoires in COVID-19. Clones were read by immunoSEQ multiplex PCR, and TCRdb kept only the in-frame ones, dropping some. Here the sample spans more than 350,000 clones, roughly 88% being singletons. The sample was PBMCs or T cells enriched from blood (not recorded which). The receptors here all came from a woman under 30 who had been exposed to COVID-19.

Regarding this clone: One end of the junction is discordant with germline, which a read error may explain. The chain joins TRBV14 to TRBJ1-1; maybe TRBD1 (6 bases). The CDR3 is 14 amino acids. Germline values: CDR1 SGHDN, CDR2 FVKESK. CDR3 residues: CASSLQSGGTKAFF. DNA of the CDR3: TGTGCCAGCAGCCTCCAATCGGGGGGCACTAAAGCTTTCTTT.

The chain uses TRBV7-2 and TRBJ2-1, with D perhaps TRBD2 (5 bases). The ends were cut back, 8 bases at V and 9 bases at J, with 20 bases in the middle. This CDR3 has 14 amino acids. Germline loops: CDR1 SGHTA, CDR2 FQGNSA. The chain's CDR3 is CASGPPPRTSEQFF. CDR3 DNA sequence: TGTGCCAGCGGGCCACCACCGAGAACTAGTGAGCAGTTCTTC.

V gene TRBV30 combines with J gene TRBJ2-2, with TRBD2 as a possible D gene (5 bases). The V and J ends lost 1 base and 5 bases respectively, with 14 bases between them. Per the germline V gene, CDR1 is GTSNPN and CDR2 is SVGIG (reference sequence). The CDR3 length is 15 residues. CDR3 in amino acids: CAWSGSSGFTGELFF. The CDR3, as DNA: TGTGCCTGGAGTGGGAGTTCGGGGTTTACCGGGGAGCTGTTTTTT. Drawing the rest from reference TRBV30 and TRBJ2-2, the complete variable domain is SQTIHQWPATLVQPVGSPLSLECTVEGTSNPNLYWYRQAAGRGLQLLFYSVGIGQISSEVPQNLSASRPQDRQFILSSKKLLLSDSGFYLCAWSGSSGFTGELFFGEGSRLTVL.

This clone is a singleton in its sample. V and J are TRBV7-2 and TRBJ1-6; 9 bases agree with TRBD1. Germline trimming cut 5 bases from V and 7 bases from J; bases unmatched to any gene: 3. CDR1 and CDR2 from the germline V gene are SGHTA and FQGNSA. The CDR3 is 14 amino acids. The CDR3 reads CASSRTGENSPLHF. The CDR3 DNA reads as TGTGCCAGCAGCAGGACAGGGGAGAATTCACCCCTCCACTTT.

In nucleotides, the CDR3 is TGTGCCAGCAGATATTACCGGGACACCAAAGAGCAGTACTTC. Translating gives CASRYYRDTKEQYF. The chain has TRBV28 and TRBJ2-7; tentatively, D is TRBD1 (6 bases). The CDR3 has 14 amino acids. Trimming took off 6 bases at V and 7 bases at J, with 19 bases between the two ends. Germline lookup yields CDR1 MDHEN and CDR2 SYDVKM.

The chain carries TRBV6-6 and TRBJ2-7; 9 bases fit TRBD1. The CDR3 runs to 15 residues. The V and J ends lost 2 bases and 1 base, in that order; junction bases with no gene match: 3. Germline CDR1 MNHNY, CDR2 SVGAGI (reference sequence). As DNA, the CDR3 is TGTGCCAGCAGTTACACGGACAGGGGTTCCTACGAGCAGTACTTC. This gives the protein CASSYTDRGSYEQYF.

CDR3 DNA sequence: TGCAGCGCCCCTGGCGGAGGGATGGGGGAGTCGTATGGCTACACCTTC. Translated: CSAPGGGMGESYGYTF. The J gene is TRBJ1-2, the V gene TRBV29-1, with D possibly being TRBD1 (5 bases). The length of the CDR3 is 16 residues. V was cut by 7 bases and J by 5 bases, with 26 bases left in between. Germline V lookup: CDR1 SQVTM, CDR2 ANQGSEA. Looking up the rest from reference TRBV29-1 and TRBJ1-2 gives the full variable domain: SAVISQKPSRDICQRGTSLTIQCQVDSQVTMMFWYRQQPGQSLTLIATANQGSEATYESGFVIDKFPISRPNLTFSTLTVSNMSPEDSSIYLCSAPGGGMGESYGYTFGSGTRLTVV.

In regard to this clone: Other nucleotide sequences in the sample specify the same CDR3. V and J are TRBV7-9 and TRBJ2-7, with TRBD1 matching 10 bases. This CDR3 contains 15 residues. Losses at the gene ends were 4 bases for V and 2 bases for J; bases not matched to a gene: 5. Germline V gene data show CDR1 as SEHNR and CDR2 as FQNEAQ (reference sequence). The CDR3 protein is CASSSPGQGTYEQYF. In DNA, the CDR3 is TGTGCCAGCAGCTCACCGGGACAGGGGACCTACGAGCAGTACTTC.

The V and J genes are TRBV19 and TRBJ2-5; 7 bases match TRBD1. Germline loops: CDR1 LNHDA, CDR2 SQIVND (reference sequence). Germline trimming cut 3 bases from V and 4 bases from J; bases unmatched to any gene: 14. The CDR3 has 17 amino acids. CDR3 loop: CASSMDSGTRTGETQYF. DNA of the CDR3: TGTGCCAGTAGTATGGATTCCGGGACCCGGACAGGAGAGACCCAGTACTTC.

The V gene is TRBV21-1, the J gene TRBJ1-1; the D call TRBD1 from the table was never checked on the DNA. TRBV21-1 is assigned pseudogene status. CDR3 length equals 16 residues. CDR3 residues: CASSSTYDSLNTEAFF. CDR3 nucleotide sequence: TGTGCCAGCAGCTCCACTTACGACAGTTTGAACACTGAAGCTTTCTTT.